This record looks at one T cell receptor (beta chain) sequence and its context. The data were produced by immunoSEQ multiplex PCR, yet TCRdb's version contains in-frame clones alone and is incomplete. Among tens of thousands of clones listed, 80% to 90% were seen once. The sample is drawn from a study of blood T cell repertoires in COVID-19. The CDR3 totals 16 residues. With 5 bases removed from V and 3 bases from J, the gap between germline ends came to 17 bases. CDR1 is KGHDR, CDR2 SFDVKD, per germline. This receptor was taken from a young man with active or convalescent COVID-19. The source material was peripheral blood. V and J are TRBV24-1 and TRBJ2-3; tentative D call: TRBD1 (6 bases). CDR3 sequence (DNA): TGTGCCACCAGTGCTCCCCTCGGCAGGGGAACAGATACGCAGTATTTT. It codes for CATSAPLGRGTDTQYF.